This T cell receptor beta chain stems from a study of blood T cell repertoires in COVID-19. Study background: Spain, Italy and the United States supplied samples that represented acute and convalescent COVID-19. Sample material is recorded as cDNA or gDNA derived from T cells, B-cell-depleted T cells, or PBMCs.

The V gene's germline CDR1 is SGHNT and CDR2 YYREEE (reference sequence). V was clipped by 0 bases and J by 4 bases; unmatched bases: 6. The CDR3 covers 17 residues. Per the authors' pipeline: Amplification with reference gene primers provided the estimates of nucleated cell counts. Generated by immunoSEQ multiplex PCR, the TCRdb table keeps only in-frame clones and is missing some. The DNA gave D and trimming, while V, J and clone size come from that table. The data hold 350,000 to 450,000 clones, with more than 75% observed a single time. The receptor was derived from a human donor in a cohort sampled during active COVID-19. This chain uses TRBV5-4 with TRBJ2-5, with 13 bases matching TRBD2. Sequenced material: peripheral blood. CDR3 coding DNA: TGTGCCAGCAGCTTGGGGACTAGCGGGAGCAAGAGAGAGACCCAGTACTTC. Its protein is CASSLGTSGSKRETQYF.